This T cell receptor (beta chain) came from a study of T cells in Graves' hyperthyroidism and ophthalmopathy. Trimming removed 5 bases at V and 4 bases at J, with 2 bases between. Germline V gene sequence: CDR1 LNHDA, CDR2 SQIVND (reference sequence). This CDR3 is built from 10 residues. This clonotype was detected ten times or more. Active moderate-to-severe ophthalmopathy, Clinical Activity Score at least 3, NOSPECS at least 4, under 3 months' duration. The investigators amplified TCR beta CDR3 regions from RNA transcripts. An initial round of RT-PCR targeting the TCR CDR3 relied on the HTBI primer set. TCRdb ran MiXCR on the multiplex PCR reads and lists one entry per CDR3 protein. This sample has around 340,000 distinct CDR3 sequences, with 15% to 20% found just once.

The clonotype was recovered from a woman aged 40 to 50 with Graves' ophthalmopathy. Specimen: blood. The chain carries TRBV19 and TRBJ1-2; unclear D gene. In nucleotides, the CDR3 is TGTGCCAGTAGTCGCTATGGCTACACCTTC. Translation gives CASSRYGYTF. The whole variable domain, remainder taken from reference TRBV19 and TRBJ1-2, is DGGITQSPKYLFRKEGQNVTLSCEQNLNHDAMYWYRQDPGQGLRLIYYSQIVNDFQKGDIAEGYSVSREKKESFPLTVTSAQKNPTAFYLCASSRYGYTFGSGTRLTVV.